Sequencing of this T cell receptor (beta chain) was carried out in a study of control samples from healthy donors and cancer patients. The CDR3 is 15 amino acids. CDR1 is SGDLS and CDR2 is YYNGEE in the germline V gene. V shed 2 bases and J shed 2 bases, with 10 bases lying between them. Assay: immunoSEQ multiplex PCR; the TCRdb copy retains only in-frame clones and omits some. The sample lists some 67,000 clones; about 87% were seen once. The chain carries TRBV9 and TRBJ2-2, with a possible D match to TRBD1 (6 bases). Sequencing input: PBMCs. The sequence came from a woman between 50 and 59 years old with head and neck cancer. The CDR3 loop reads CASSVTGHNTGELFF. CDR3 in DNA: TGTGCCAGCAGCGTGACGGGACACAACACCGGGGAGCTGTTTTTT.